This is a list of T cell receptor beta chains from one sample in a study of blood T cell repertoires in COVID-19. The assay was immunoSEQ multiplex PCR, and TCRdb's table has in-frame clones only and misses some. The data contain 300,000 to 350,000 clones, approximately 89% of them singletons. Input material: PBMCs or T cells enriched from blood (not recorded which). These receptors were obtained from a woman younger than 45 who had recovered from COVID-19. The CDR3 runs from the conserved cysteine through the conserved F or W. Fields, in order: D gene, clone size, V gene, J gene, CDR3 DNA, CDR3 protein. A D gene is named only where the DNA matches it firmly. Only some rows state a clone size, as once, few, many or a class for expanded clones.

>.|.|TRBV6-6|TRBJ1-5
TGTGCCAGCAGTACCCTAGACAGCAATCAGCCCCAGCATTTT
CASSTLDSNQPQHF
>.|.|TRBV10-3|TRBJ2-3
TGTGCCATCAGCTACGAGACTGGGGATACGCAGTATTTT
CAISYETGDTQYF
>TRBD2|few|TRBV27|TRBJ2-7
TGTGCCAGCAGTTTTCAAGCGGGATCCTACGAGCAGTACTTC
CASSFQAGSYEQYF
>.|.|TRBV21-1|TRBJ2-5
TGTGCCAGCAGCAAAGGTGCGTTGGAGGAGACCCAGTACTTC
CASSKGALEETQYF
>.|once|TRBV11-3|TRBJ2-2
TGTGCCAGCAGCCGGAACACCGGGGAGCTGTTTTTT
CASSRNTGELFF
>.|once|TRBV7-9|TRBJ1-1
TGTGCCAGCAGGGTCAGTTTTATGAACACTGAAGCTTTCTTT
CASRVSFMNTEAFF
>TRBD1|.|TRBV28|TRBJ1-6
TGTGCCAGCAGTTTAACAGGGGTTGGGTCACCCCTCCACTTT
CASSLTGVGSPLHF
>TRBD1|.|TRBV4-1|TRBJ1-2
TGCGCCAGCAGAACAACAGGGGAGCGCTATGGCTACACCTTC
CASRTTGERYGYTF
>.|.|TRBV19|TRBJ2-7
TGTGCCAGTAGTATAGGTCCAGTGAACGAGCAGTACTTC
CASSIGPVNEQYF
>TRBD2|.|TRBV5-1|TRBJ2-1
TGCGCCAGCAGCTCGGCCCCGGGACTATCTCTCTCCTACAATGAGCAGTTCTTC
CASSSAPGLSLSYNEQFF
>TRBD2|.|TRBV7-8|TRBJ2-2
TGTGCCAGCAGCTTTACGGGCCGGGGGGCGAACACCGGGGAGCTGTTTTTT
CASSFTGRGANTGELFF
>.|.|TRBV3-1/TRBV3-2|TRBJ1-2
TGTGCCAGCAGCCAGGACCCACGACAGGCTAGGTTCTCCGGAGGCTACACCTTC
CASSQDPRQARFSGGYTF
>.|.|TRBV19|TRBJ1-5
TGTGCCAGTAGCATCAGGGGACGGGATCAGCCCCAGCATTTT
CASSIRGRDQPQHF
>.|.|TRBV6-6|TRBJ2-7
TGTGCCAGCAGTTACGGCAGGGACTCCTACGAGCAGTACTTC
CASSYGRDSYEQYF
>.|few|TRBV10-3|TRBJ1-1
TGTGCCATCAGTGAGTCGGGAGGGGTGAAAGCTTTCTTT
CAISESGGVKAFF
>TRBD2|.|TRBV6-6|TRBJ2-2
TGTGCCAGCAGTTCGGAGCGGGAGCAATGGACCGGGGAGCTGTTTTTT
CASSSEREQWTGELFF
>TRBD1|.|TRBV12-3/TRBV12-4|TRBJ1-2
TGTGCCAGCAGCCAAACGACAGGGTCCGGCTACACCTTC
CASSQTTGSGYTF
>.|.|TRBV2|TRBJ1-5
TGTGCCAGCACTCGACAGATCAATCAGCCCCAGCATTTT
CASTRQINQPQHF
>TRBD1|.|TRBV28|TRBJ1-1
TGTGCCAGCAGTTCTTACAGGGGGTACGGAAACACTGAAGCTTTCTTT
CASSSYRGYGNTEAFF
>TRBD1|.|TRBV5-6|TRBJ1-5
TGTGCCAGCAGCTTGGGACAGGGAATGAGGAATCAGCCCCAGCATTTT
CASSLGQGMRNQPQHF
>.|.|TRBV18|TRBJ1-5
TGTGCCAGCTCACCAGCCCGGCACAGAGAAGATCAGCCCCAGCATTTT
CASSPARHREDQPQHF
>TRBD2|once|TRBV27|TRBJ2-7
TGTGCCAGCAGTTTCCTGGGGCGGGAGGCCTACGAGCAGTACTTC
CASSFLGREAYEQYF
>TRBD2|.|TRBV19|TRBJ2-7
TGTGCCAGTAGTATACTAGCGGATAGCTCCTACGAGCAGTACTTC
CASSILADSSYEQYF
>TRBD2|.|TRBV19|TRBJ2-1
TGTGCCAGTAGTGGGACTAGCGGGGTAGATCGGTTCTTC
CASSGTSGVDRFF
>TRBD2|.|TRBV20-1|TRBJ2-5
TGCAGTGCTAGTAGGACTAGCGGGGACCAAGAGACCCAGTACTTC
CSASRTSGDQETQYF
>TRBD1|few|TRBV27|TRBJ1-2
TGTGCCAGCAGATTTATTTGGGCAGGGGGCAAATTTGGCTACACCTTC
CASRFIWAGGKFGYTF
>TRBD1|.|TRBV11-3|TRBJ2-5
TGTGCCAGCAGCTCCTACACAGGGGAGCAAGAGACCCAGTACTTC
CASSSYTGEQETQYF
>.|.|TRBV6-2/TRBV6-3|TRBJ2-2
TGTGCCAGCAGCTCATGGGATGGGGGGGGCCGAACCGGGGAGCTGTTTTTT
CASSSWDGGGRTGELFF
>.|.|TRBV5-1|TRBJ1-4
TGCGCCAGCAGCTTGGCGCAGGGATTGAATGAAAAACTGTTTTTT
CASSLAQGLNEKLFF
>.|.|TRBV7-9|TRBJ1-1
TGTGCCAGCAGCTTACAAACAGGGAACACTGAAGCTTTCTTT
CASSLQTGNTEAFF
>TRBD1|.|TRBV3-1/TRBV3-2|TRBJ1-5
TGTGCCAGCAGCAATGGACAGGGGCCCCCCTATCAGCCCCAGCATTTT
CASSNGQGPPYQPQHF
>TRBD1|once|TRBV24-1|TRBJ2-1
TGTGCCACCAGTGACCTAGGGGGGACAGGGGGGTTGAATGAGCAGTTCTTC
CATSDLGGTGGLNEQFF
>.|.|TRBV7-6|TRBJ2-3
TGTGCCAGCAGCCCCGGACTAGATACGCAGTATTTT
CASSPGLDTQYF
>TRBD1|.|TRBV5-1|TRBJ1-2
TGCGCCAGCAGCGAGGTGTCAGGGGGCATCTATGGCTACACCTTC
CASSEVSGGIYGYTF
>.|.|TRBV4-2|TRBJ1-2
TGTGCCAGCAGCCTAGGGGGGGGTGGCTACACCTTC
CASSLGGGGYTF
>TRBD1|few|TRBV9|TRBJ2-3
TGTGCCAGCAGCGTACCTACAGGGGGGAATACGCAGTATTTT
CASSVPTGGNTQYF
>.|.|TRBV6-1|TRBJ2-6
TGTGCCAGCAGTGAACCGTATACTGGGGCCAACGTCCTGACTTTC
CASSEPYTGANVLTF